The 4 T cell receptor beta chains presented below share a single source sample, sequenced in a study of CD8 T cells in ankylosing spondylitis. TCRdb used MiXCR to reprocess the 5' RACE reads, holding one entry per CDR3 protein. The profile covers some 130,000 distinct CDR3 sequences, with roughly an eighth appearing a single time and 2.5% to 3% taken by the ten largest. Input material: blood, either unsorted or a sorted T cell fraction (not recorded which). Receptors were obtained from a female donor with ankylosing spondylitis or in good health (not recorded which).

This clonotype was recorded at least ten times. The genes are TRBV5-1 and TRBJ2-3, with 7 bases aligning to TRBD2. Germline trimming cut 1 base from V and 2 bases from J; bases unmatched to any gene: 7. The CDR3 runs 16 residues. Per the germline V gene, CDR1 is SGHRS and CDR2 is YFSETQ. CDR3 DNA: TGCGCCAGCAGCTTGAGTAGCGGGTTTATCACAGATACGCAGTATTTT. Protein sequence: CASSLSSGFITDTQYF.

J is TRBJ2-1 and V is TRBV29-1; D is unresolved. Germline-derived CDR1 and CDR2 are SQVTM and ANQGSEA. Trimming removed 0 bases from V and 4 bases from J, with 1 base in between. The CDR3 is 11 residues long. The CDR3 here is CSVEDYNEQFF. CDR3 in DNA: TGCAGCGTTGAAGATTACAATGAGCAGTTCTTC.

This clonotype was counted between two and nine times. The CDR3 loop reads CASSARTSAYEQYF. CDR3 nucleotides: TGTGCCAGCAGCGCCCGGACTAGCGCCTACGAGCAGTACTTC. This chain joins TRBV7-2 and TRBJ2-7; 9 nucleotides align to TRBD2. V shed 5 bases and J 2 bases; nucleotides not matched to a gene: 4. The length of the CDR3 is 14 residues. Per germline, CDR1 SGHTA and CDR2 FQGNSA. Variable domain in full (rest from reference TRBV7-2 and TRBJ2-7): GAGVSQSPSNKVTEKGKDVELRCDPISGHTALYWYRQSLGQGLEFLIYFQGNSAPDKSGLPSDRFSAERTGGSVSTLTIQRTQQEDSAVYLCASSARTSAYEQYFGPGTRLTVT.

This clonotype was seen at least ten times. The chain is built from TRBV20-1 and TRBJ2-7, with D perhaps matching TRBD1 or TRBD2 (5 bases each). Germline CDR1 is DFQATT and CDR2 is SNEGSKA (reference sequence). The CDR3 is 11 residues long. V shed 3 bases and J shed 7 bases, with 10 bases lying between them. Here the CDR3 reads CSASPGREQYF. In DNA form, the CDR3 reads TGCAGTGCTAGTCCGGGACGGGAGCAGTACTTC.